A single sample gave rise to the 27 T cell receptor beta chains below, sequenced in a study of identical twins (dated by TCRdb to between 2015 and 2016). Libraries were prepared through 5' RACE. Sequencing took place on an Illumina HiSeq 2000. TCRdb reanalyzed the raw reads on its own, using fastp at Q25 for trimming and MiXCR for clone calling, and kept in-frame beta chains. Entries are consolidated by CDR3 protein sequence, retaining the most common genes and DNA. This sample gives approximately 600,000 distinct CDR3 sequences in total; 9.6% of them show up just once. The ten top clones hold around 3.1% of the sample. These data also formed part of another study, on yellow fever vaccine responses in identical twins.

What was sequenced was PBMCs. The origin of the receptors is a woman younger than 30 in good health.

In its sample, this clonotype was seen a few times. V and J are TRBV11-2 and TRBJ2-3, with 15 nucleotides matching TRBD2. Looked up from germline, CDR1 is SGHAT and CDR2 is FQNNGV. This CDR3 comprises 19 residues. V trimming: 5 bases; J trimming: 3 bases; junction bases outside the gene matches: 12. The CDR3 sequence: CASSTRLGLAGGPTDTQYF. DNA for the CDR3: TGTGCCAGCAGCACCCGCCTCGGACTAGCGGGAGGGCCAACAGATACGCAGTATTTT.

This clonotype has more than one count but fewer than ten. This CDR3 is CSVTKLGSYNEQFF. The CDR3 coding sequence is TGCAGCGTTACTAAGCTTGGCTCCTACAATGAGCAGTTCTTC. The V and J genes are TRBV29-1 and TRBJ2-1; D gene ambiguous. The length of the CDR3 is 14 residues. Germline V CDR1 and CDR2: SQVTM, ANQGSEA. V was pared by 5 bases and J by 0 bases, with 11 bases between.

This clonotype came up many times. This chain joins TRBV5-1 and TRBJ2-5; D gene unclear. Germline CDR1 SGHRS, CDR2 YFSETQ. V gave up 7 bases and J gave up 1 base, with 8 bases separating them. This CDR3 contains 12 residues. The CDR3 reads CASANAQETQYF. The CDR3, as DNA: TGCGCCAGCGCCAACGCCCAAGAGACCCAGTACTTC.

This clonotype was seen more than once but under ten times. This chain joins TRBV25-1 and TRBJ2-1, with 7 nucleotides matching TRBD1. V trimming: 3 bases; J trimming: 3 bases; junction bases outside the gene matches: 8. The CDR3 loop spans 16 amino acids. Germline CDR1 MGHDK, CDR2 SYGVNS. The CDR3 bases are TGTGCCAGCAGTGACCACGGGACAGACAACTACAATGAGCAGTTCTTC. The encoded protein is CASSDHGTDNYNEQFF. Combining the CDR3 with reference TRBV25-1 and TRBJ2-1 gives the whole variable domain EADIYQTPRYLVIGTGKKITLECSQTMGHDKMYWYQQDPGMELHLIHYSYGVNSTEKGDLSSESTVSRIRTEHFPLTLESARPSHTSQYLCASSDHGTDNYNEQFFGPGTRLTVL.

The genes are TRBV7-9 and TRBJ2-5; unclear D gene. This CDR3 comprises 13 residues. Deletions cut 1 base from V and 5 bases from J, with 8 bases between. The germline V gene encodes CDR1 SEHNR and CDR2 FQNEAQ (reference sequence). The DNA of the CDR3 is TGTGCCAGCAGCTTAGTTTGGTGGGAGACCCAGTACTTC. This encodes CASSLVWWETQYF.

This clonotype was detected only a few times. V and J are TRBV3-1 and TRBJ2-4, with a tentative D call TRBD2 (6 bases). This CDR3 has 14 amino acids. V was cut by 8 bases and J by 0 bases, with 11 bases left in between. CDR1 and CDR2 (germline): LGHDT, YNNKEL (reference sequence). CDR3 sequence reads: CASALATAKNIQYF. The CDR3 DNA is TGTGCCAGCGCGCTAGCGACAGCCAAAAACATTCAGTACTTC.

The chain links TRBV3-1 to TRBJ2-7; 13 bases match TRBD2. J was trimmed by 1 base and V by 4 bases; bases with no gene match: 7. This CDR3 has 17 amino acids. Germline V gene sequence: CDR1 LGHDT, CDR2 YNNKEL (reference sequence). CDR3 loop: CASSRPWTSGRSYEQYF. The CDR3 region has the DNA TGTGCCAGCAGCCGACCCTGGACTAGCGGGAGATCCTACGAGCAGTACTTC.

This chain uses TRBV14 with TRBJ2-1, with 7 positions matching TRBD2. Germline values: CDR1 SGHDN, CDR2 FVKESK. The CDR3 is made up of 14 amino acids. V lost 1 base, J lost 8 bases, and 5 bases stayed unmatched. The CDR3 sequence: CASSQVVGRYEQFF. Written as DNA, the CDR3 is TGTGCCAGCAGCCAAGTCGTCGGGAGGTATGAGCAGTTCTTC.

The chain joins TRBV7-9 to TRBJ2-1, with a tentative D call TRBD2 (5 bases). Germline CDR1 and CDR2: SEHNR and FQNEAQ (reference sequence). The V gene lost 3 bases and the J gene lost 8 bases, with 17 bases spanning the gap. The CDR3 covers 15 residues. The CDR3 sequence is CASSFKGSSRYEQFF. The CDR3 coding sequence is TGTGCCAGCAGCTTTAAAGGGTCTAGCAGATATGAGCAGTTCTTC.

This clonotype was seen a few times. J is TRBJ2-7 and V is TRBV29-1; perhaps TRBD2 as D (6 bases). Germline loops: CDR1 SQVTM, CDR2 ANQGSEA. V shed 7 bases and J shed 2 bases, with 15 bases lying between them. The CDR3 loop spans 13 amino acids. The CDR3 spells CSAGTLGPYEQYF. Here the CDR3 DNA reads TGCAGCGCCGGGACTCTAGGGCCCTACGAGCAGTACTTC.

The chain combines TRBV20-1 with TRBJ2-4; no definite D call. The CDR3 runs 12 residues. V lost 5 bases, J lost 5 bases, and 10 bases lay in between. The V gene's germline CDR1 is DFQATT and CDR2 SNEGSKA (reference sequence). The CDR3 nucleotides are TGCAGTGCTGTAACCTTACAAAACATTCAGTACTTC. Protein: CSAVTLQNIQYF.

This clonotype was seen many times. The chain employs TRBV20-1 and TRBJ2-7, with D perhaps being TRBD1 or TRBD2 (5 bases each). The CDR3 spans 17 residues. Germline V gives CDR1 DFQATT, CDR2 SNEGSKA (reference sequence). Trimming stripped 0 bases from V and 3 bases from J, with 21 bases between. CDR3 protein: CSARDTFPGASYYEQYF. The CDR3 DNA reads as TGCAGTGCTAGAGATACATTTCCCGGGGCGAGTTACTACGAGCAGTACTTC.

The chain employs TRBV20-1 and TRBJ2-1; 10 bases are shared with TRBD2. The CDR3 is made up of 15 amino acids. Germline CDR1 DFQATT, CDR2 SNEGSKA (reference sequence). Trimming took 5 bases from V and 8 from J; bases not matched to a gene: 12. Here the CDR3 DNA reads TGCAGTGCTGGCCGCCTAGCGGGAGCCTTAGATGAGCAGTTCTTC. Amino acids: CSAGRLAGALDEQFF.

This clonotype was detected ten times or more. V gene TRBV29-1 combines with J gene TRBJ2-7; 11 bases are a match to TRBD2. Germline CDR1 and CDR2: SQVTM and ANQGSEA. The CDR3 consists of 13 residues. The V segment lost 7 bases and the J segment 3 bases; nucleotides outside the gene matches: 5. The DNA for the CDR3 is TGCAGCGGTAGACTAGCGGGAAGCTACGAGCAGTACTTC. Its translation: CSGRLAGSYEQYF.

The V and J genes are TRBV12-3 or TRBV12-4 and TRBJ2-5; D is uncertain. The V gene lost 3 bases and the J gene lost 0 bases, with 11 bases spanning the gap. This CDR3 is built from 15 residues. The CDR3 is CASSFTVGYQETQYF. The CDR3 coding sequence is TGTGCCAGCAGTTTTACGGTGGGGTACCAAGAGACCCAGTACTTC.

This sequence joins TRBV5-5 and TRBJ2-7, with unresolved D. From germline, CDR1 is SGHKS and CDR2 YYEKEE (reference sequence). The CDR3 has 11 amino acids. V lost 0 bases and J lost 9, with 7 bases in between. CDR3 sequence: CASSLGFGQYF. For the CDR3, the DNA is TGTGCCAGCAGCTTGGGCTTTGGGCAGTACTTC.

This clonotype was counted between two and nine times. V is TRBV20-1 and J is TRBJ2-7; maybe TRBD2 (6 bases). In germline, CDR1 is DFQATT, CDR2 SNEGSKA (reference sequence). Trimming pared 0 bases from V and 5 bases from J, leaving 11 bases between. This CDR3 is 13 amino acids long. CDR3 sequence reads: CSARDGRQHEQYF. CDR3 sequence (DNA): TGCAGTGCTAGAGACGGGAGACAGCACGAGCAGTACTTC.

At least ten counts were recorded for this clonotype. The V gene is TRBV11-2, the J gene TRBJ2-7, with D unclear. Trimming removed 2 bases from V and 0 bases from J, with 8 bases in between. The CDR3 is 14 amino acids. The germline V gene encodes CDR1 SGHAT and CDR2 FQNNGV. The CDR3 is CASSLRGNSYEQYF. In DNA, the CDR3 is TGTGCCAGCAGCTTAAGAGGCAACTCCTACGAGCAGTACTTC.

The chain links TRBV11-1 to TRBJ1-6; D is ambiguous. The V gene's germline CDR1 is SGHAT and CDR2 FQDESV (reference sequence). This CDR3 comprises 20 residues. Trimming removed 5 bases from V and 2 bases from J, with 25 bases in between. CDR3 in amino acids: CASSPDPGRRRTPYNSPLHF. CDR3 nucleotide sequence: TGTGCCAGCAGCCCTGATCCCGGGCGCCGACGGACGCCCTATAATTCACCCCTCCACTTT.

This chain uses TRBV7-9 with TRBJ1-1, with D tentatively TRBD1 (5 bases). The CDR3 has 15 amino acids. Between the trimmed V and J ends, which lost 0 bases and 7 bases, there was a span of 15 bases. CDR1 is SEHNR and CDR2 is FQNEAQ in the germline V gene (reference sequence). The CDR3 loop is CASSLAGPASNEAFF. CDR3 in DNA: TGTGCCAGCAGCTTAGCGGGGCCAGCCTCTAATGAAGCTTTCTTT.

This clonotype was recorded many times. The chain combines TRBV15 with TRBJ2-1, with TRBD1 identical over 10 bases. This CDR3 is 15 amino acids long. V lost 0 bases and J lost 8; bases outside the gene matches: 4. Germline V gene lookup returns CDR1 LNHNV and CDR2 YYDKDF (reference sequence). This CDR3 is CATSRDVGQGDEQFF. As DNA, the CDR3 is TGTGCCACCAGCAGAGATGTCGGACAGGGGGATGAGCAGTTCTTC.

The V gene is TRBV24-1, the J gene TRBJ2-2; D possibly corresponds to TRBD2 (5 bases). Trimming shortened V by 3 bases and J by 8 bases, and 15 bases separated the two germline ends. CDR1 and CDR2 from the germline V gene are KGHDR and SFDVKD. The CDR3 spans 15 residues. This CDR3 reads CATSDVRQRTGELFF. The CDR3 nucleotides are TGTGCCACCAGTGATGTAAGGCAGAGGACTGGGGAGCTGTTTTTT.

This clonotype was counted only a few times. V is TRBV7-8 and J is TRBJ2-3; 7 nucleotides agree with TRBD1. Unmatched junction bases numbered 13, after V lost 4 bases and J lost 0 bases. CDR1 SGHVS and CDR2 FQNEAQ come from the germline V gene. The CDR3 consists of 18 residues. CDR3 DNA sequence: TGTGCCAGCAGCTCTCCCGAGCCCGACAGGGTCAGCACAGATACGCAGTATTTT. This sequence encodes CASSSPEPDRVSTDTQYF.

This clonotype has more than one count but fewer than ten. The rearrangement joins TRBV12-3 or TRBV12-4 to TRBJ2-3, with a tentative D call TRBD2 (5 bases). V was cut by 3 bases and J by 1 base, with 11 bases left in between. This CDR3 comprises 15 residues. CDR3 sequence: CASSLGSARTDTQYF. Here the CDR3 DNA reads TGTGCCAGCAGTTTGGGTAGCGCCCGCACAGATACGCAGTATTTT.

The rearrangement uses TRBV2 and TRBJ2-7; D is possibly TRBD1 (6 bases). This CDR3 comprises 15 residues. The V gene's germline CDR1 is SNHLY and CDR2 FYNNEI. V was trimmed by 1 base and J by 4 bases, leaving 14 bases between them. Here the CDR3 DNA reads TGTGCCAGCAGTGAAGACCGGGACACCAATTACGAGCAGTACTTC. The encoded protein is CASSEDRDTNYEQYF.

This clonotype occurred a few times. This sequence joins TRBV7-9 and TRBJ1-2; D not certain. Deletions cut 2 bases from V and 4 bases from J, with 5 bases between. The CDR3 loop spans 12 amino acids. The V gene's germline CDR1 is SEHNR and CDR2 FQNEAQ (reference sequence). The CDR3 nucleotides are TGTGCCAGCAGCTTACTGCTCTATGGCTACACCTTC. Its protein product is CASSLLLYGYTF. Full variable domain (rest looked up from reference TRBV7-9 and TRBJ1-2): DTGVSQNPRHKITKRGQNVTFRCDPISEHNRLYWYRQTLGQGPEFLTYFQNEAQLEKSRLLSDRFSAERPKGSFSTLEIQRTEQGDSAMYLCASSLLLYGYTFGSGTRLTVV.

This clonotype was picked up many times. V usage is TRBV20-1 and J usage is TRBJ2-3, with D perhaps matching TRBD2 (6 bases). The CDR3 spans 13 residues. V lost 4 bases to trimming and J lost 2 bases, with 10 bases between them. Germline CDR1 is DFQATT and CDR2 is SNEGSKA (reference sequence). The CDR3 region has the DNA TGCAGTGCTAACCGGGACTTCACAGATACGCAGTATTTT. Its protein is CSANRDFTDTQYF.